There are many counts of the clone carrying this TCR beta chain. Antigen: not known. The CDR3 length is 13 residues. The V and J ends lost 0 bases and 6 bases, in that order; junction bases with no gene match: 1. Germline-derived CDR1 and CDR2 are SGHRS and YFSETQ. The data stem from a study of CD8 T cells in ankylosing spondylitis. Study results and caveats: Reactive arthritis synovial fluid and blood previously showed some of these motif variants. Disease-linked clones were reportedly significantly enriched in matched ankylosing spondylitis synovial fluid.

TCRdb recomputed calls from the 5' RACE reads with MiXCR, one row per CDR3 protein. The sample has 85,000 to 100,000 distinct CDR3 sequences, 8.8% seen once; the top ten hold roughly 5.6%. The V call is TRBV5-1, the J call TRBJ2-7; 9 bases agree with TRBD2. This TCR derives from a male donor with ankylosing spondylitis or in good health (not recorded which). Sequencing was performed on blood, either unsorted or a sorted T cell fraction (not recorded which). The CDR3 spells CASSLGGGAEQYF. CDR3 nucleotide sequence: TGCGCCAGCAGCTTGGGCGGGGGGGCCGAGCAGTACTTC.